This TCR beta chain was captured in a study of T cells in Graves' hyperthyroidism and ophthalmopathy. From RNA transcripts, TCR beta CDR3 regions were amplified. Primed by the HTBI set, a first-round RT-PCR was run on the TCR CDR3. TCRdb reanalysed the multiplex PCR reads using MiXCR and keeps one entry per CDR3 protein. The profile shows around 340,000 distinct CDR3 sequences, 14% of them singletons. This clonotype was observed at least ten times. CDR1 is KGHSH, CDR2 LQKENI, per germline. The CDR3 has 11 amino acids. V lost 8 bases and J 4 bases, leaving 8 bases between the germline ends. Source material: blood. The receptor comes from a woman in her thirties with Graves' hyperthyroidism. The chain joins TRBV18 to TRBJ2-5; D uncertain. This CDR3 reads CASSPGETQYF. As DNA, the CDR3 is TGTGCCAGCAGCCCAGGAGAGACCCAGTACTTC.